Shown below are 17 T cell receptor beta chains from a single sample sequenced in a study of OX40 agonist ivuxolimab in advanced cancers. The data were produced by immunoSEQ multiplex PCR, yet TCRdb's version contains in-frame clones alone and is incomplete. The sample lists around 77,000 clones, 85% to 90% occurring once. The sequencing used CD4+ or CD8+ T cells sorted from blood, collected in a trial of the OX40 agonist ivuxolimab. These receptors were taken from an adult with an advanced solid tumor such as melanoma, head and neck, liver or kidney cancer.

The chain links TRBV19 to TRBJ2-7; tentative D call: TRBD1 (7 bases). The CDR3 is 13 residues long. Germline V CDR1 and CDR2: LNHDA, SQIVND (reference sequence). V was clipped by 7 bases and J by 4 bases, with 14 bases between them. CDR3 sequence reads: CASTPTGTYEQYF. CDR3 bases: TGTGCCAGTACCCCGACAGGGACTTACGAGCAGTACTTC.

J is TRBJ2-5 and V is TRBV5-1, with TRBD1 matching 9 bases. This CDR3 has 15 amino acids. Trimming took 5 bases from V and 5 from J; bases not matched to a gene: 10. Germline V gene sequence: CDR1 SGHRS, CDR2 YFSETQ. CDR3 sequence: CASRGAGTGYETQYF. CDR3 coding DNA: TGCGCCAGCAGGGGGGCCGGGACAGGGTACGAGACCCAGTACTTC.

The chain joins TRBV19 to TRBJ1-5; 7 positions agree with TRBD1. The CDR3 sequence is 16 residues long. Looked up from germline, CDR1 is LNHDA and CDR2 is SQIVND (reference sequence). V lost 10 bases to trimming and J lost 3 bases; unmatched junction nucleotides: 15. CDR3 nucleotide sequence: TGTGCCACCACTCGACAGGCGACAGGGCACAATCAGCCCCAGCATTTT. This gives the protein CATTRQATGHNQPQHF.

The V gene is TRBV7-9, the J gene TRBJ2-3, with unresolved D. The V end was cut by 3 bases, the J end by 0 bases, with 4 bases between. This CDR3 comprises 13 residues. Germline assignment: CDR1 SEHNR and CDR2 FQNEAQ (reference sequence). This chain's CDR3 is CASSLDSTDTQYF. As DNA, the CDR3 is TGTGCCAGCAGCTTGGACAGCACAGATACGCAGTATTTT.

This chain's CDR3 is CASSLDERQGLVEQYF. CDR3 coding DNA: TGTGCCAGCAGCTTAGATGAACGACAGGGACTAGTCGAGCAGTACTTC. This rearrangement joins TRBV11-2 to TRBJ2-7; perhaps TRBD2 as D (8 bases). Trimming left V 0 bases short and J 6 bases short, with 18 bases between. This CDR3 spans 16 amino acids. Germline V CDR1 and CDR2: SGHAT, FQNNGV.

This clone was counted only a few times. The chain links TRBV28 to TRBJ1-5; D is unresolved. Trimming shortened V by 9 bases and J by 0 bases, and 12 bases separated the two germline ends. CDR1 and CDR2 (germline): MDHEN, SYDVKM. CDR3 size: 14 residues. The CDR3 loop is CASNSGSSNQPQHF. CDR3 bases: TGTGCCAGTAATTCAGGAAGTAGCAATCAGCCCCAGCATTTT.

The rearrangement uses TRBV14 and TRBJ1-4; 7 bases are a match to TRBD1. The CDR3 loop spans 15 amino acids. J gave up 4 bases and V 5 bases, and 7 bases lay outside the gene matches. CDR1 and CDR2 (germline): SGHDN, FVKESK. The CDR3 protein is CASSARQGINEKLFF. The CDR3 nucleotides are TGTGCCAGCAGCGCCCGACAGGGAATTAATGAAAAACTGTTTTTT. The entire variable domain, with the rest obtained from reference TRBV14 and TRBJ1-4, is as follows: EAGVTQFPSHSVIEKGQTVTLRCDPISGHDNLYWYRRVMGKEIKFLLHFVKESKQDESGMPNNRFLAERTGGTYSTLKVQPAELEDSGVYFCASSARQGINEKLFFGSGTQLSVL.

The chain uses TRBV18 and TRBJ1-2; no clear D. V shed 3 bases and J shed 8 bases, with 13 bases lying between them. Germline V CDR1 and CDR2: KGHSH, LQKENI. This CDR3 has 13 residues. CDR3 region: CASSPAEEGGYTF. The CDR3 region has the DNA TGTGCCAGCTCACCTGCGGAGGAAGGAGGCTACACCTTC.

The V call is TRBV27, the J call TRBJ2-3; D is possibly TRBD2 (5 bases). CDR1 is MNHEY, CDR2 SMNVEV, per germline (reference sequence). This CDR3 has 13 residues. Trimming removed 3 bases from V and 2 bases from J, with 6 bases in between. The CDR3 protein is CASSLGDTDTQYF. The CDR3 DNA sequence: TGTGCCAGCAGTTTGGGAGACACAGATACGCAGTATTTT.

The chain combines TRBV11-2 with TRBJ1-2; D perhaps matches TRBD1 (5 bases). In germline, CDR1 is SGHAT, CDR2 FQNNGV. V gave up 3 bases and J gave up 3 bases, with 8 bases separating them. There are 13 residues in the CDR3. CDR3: CASSFGADYGYTF. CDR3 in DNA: TGTGCCAGCAGCTTCGGGGCGGACTATGGCTACACCTTC.

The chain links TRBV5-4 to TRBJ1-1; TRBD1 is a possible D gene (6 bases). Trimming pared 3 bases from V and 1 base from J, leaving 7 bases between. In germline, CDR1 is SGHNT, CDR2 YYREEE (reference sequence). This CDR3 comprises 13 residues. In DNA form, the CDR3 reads TGTGCCAGCAGCTCAGGGGCGAACACTGAAGCTTTCTTT. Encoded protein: CASSSGANTEAFF. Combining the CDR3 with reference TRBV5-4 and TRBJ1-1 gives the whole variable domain ETGVTQSPTHLIKTRGQQVTLRCSSQSGHNTVSWYQQALGQGPQFIFQYYREEENGRGNFPPRFSGLQFPNYSSELNVNALELDDSALYLCASSSGANTEAFFGQGTRLTVV.

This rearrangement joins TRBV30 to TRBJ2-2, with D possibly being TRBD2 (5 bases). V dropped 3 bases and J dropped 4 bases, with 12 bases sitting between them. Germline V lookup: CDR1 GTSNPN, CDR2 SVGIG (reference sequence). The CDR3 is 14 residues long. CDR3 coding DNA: TGTGCCTGGAGGAGCGCAGGAGGCACCGGGGAGCTGTTTTTT. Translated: CAWRSAGGTGELFF.

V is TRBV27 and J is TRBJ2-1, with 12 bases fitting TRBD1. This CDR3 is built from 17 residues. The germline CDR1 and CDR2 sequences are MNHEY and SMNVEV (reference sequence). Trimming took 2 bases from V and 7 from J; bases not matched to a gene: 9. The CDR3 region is CASSLIPRGQGANEQFF. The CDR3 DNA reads TGTGCCAGCAGTTTAATTCCCCGGGGACAGGGGGCAAATGAGCAGTTCTTC.

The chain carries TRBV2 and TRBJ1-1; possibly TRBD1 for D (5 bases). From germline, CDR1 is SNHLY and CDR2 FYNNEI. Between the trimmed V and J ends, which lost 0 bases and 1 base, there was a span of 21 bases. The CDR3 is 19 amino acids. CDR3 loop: CASSEAWGRRGLTNTEAFF. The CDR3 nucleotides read TGTGCCAGCAGTGAAGCATGGGGAAGAAGGGGACTCACGAACACTGAAGCTTTCTTT.

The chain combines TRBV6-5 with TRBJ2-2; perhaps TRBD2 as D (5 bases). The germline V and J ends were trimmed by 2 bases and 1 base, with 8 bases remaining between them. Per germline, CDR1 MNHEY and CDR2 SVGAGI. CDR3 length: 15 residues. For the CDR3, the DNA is TGTGCCAGCAGTTACAGGACTTTGAACACCGGGGAGCTGTTTTTT. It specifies CASSYRTLNTGELFF.

CDR3 loop: CASSRDRGLYEQYF. The CDR3 DNA reads as TGCGCCAGCAGTCGGGACAGGGGACTCTACGAGCAGTACTTC. The V and J genes are TRBV5-1 and TRBJ2-7; TRBD1 aligns across 10 bases. CDR3 length: 14 residues. Germline V gives CDR1 SGHRS, CDR2 YFSETQ. J was trimmed by 3 bases and V by 5 bases; bases with no gene match: 5.

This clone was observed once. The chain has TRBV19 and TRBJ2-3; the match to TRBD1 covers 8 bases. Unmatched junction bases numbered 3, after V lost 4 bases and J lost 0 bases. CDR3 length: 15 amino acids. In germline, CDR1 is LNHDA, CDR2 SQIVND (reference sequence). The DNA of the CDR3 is TGTGCCAGTAGTACCCGGACAGGGAGCACAGATACGCAGTATTTT. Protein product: CASSTRTGSTDTQYF.